This T cell receptor (beta chain) was sequenced in a study of T cells in Graves' hyperthyroidism and ophthalmopathy. In this sample, this clonotype turned up many times. V gave up 5 bases and J gave up 3 bases, with 8 bases separating them. Germline values: CDR1 SQVTM, CDR2 ANQGSEA. The CDR3 length is 12 residues. The source material, RNA transcripts, was used to amplify TCR beta CDR3 regions. First-round RT-PCR targeting the TCR CDR3 was performed with the HTBI primer set. In TCRdb, the multiplex PCR reads were re-called with MiXCR into one record per CDR3 protein. The sample carries approximately 560,000 distinct CDR3 sequences, just over 45% recorded once.

This receptor was identified in a woman under 30 with Graves' hyperthyroidism. The sequencing sample was made of peripheral blood or thyroid tissue (not recorded which). This chain links TRBV29-1 with TRBJ1-3; D gene unclear. CDR3 region: CSVLVRGNTIYF. The CDR3, as DNA: TGCAGCGTTTTGGTGCGTGGAAACACCATATATTTT. The variable domain in full, completed from reference TRBV29-1 and TRBJ1-3, reads SAVISQKPSRDICQRGTSLTIQCQVDSQVTMMFWYRQQPGQSLTLIATANQGSEATYESGFVIDKFPISRPNLTFSTLTVSNMSPEDSSIYLCSVLVRGNTIYFGEGSWLTVV.